A selection of T cell receptor beta chains follows, all from one sample in a study of CD8 T cells in ankylosing spondylitis. TCRdb used MiXCR to reprocess the 5' RACE reads, holding one entry per CDR3 protein. The profile covers approximately 350,000 distinct CDR3 sequences, with roughly 14% appearing a single time and about 1.1% taken by the ten largest. The sample taken for sequencing was blood, either unsorted or a sorted T cell fraction (not recorded which). Receptors were obtained from a male donor with ankylosing spondylitis or in good health (not recorded which). Each CDR3 is given with its conserved first and last residue. Fields, in order: clone size, D gene, V gene, J gene, CDR3 DNA, CDR3 protein. A D gene is named only where the DNA matches it firmly. The size field is filled for only some rows; it gives once, few, many or a size class.

clone_size: few; d_call: -; v_call: TRBV12-3/TRBV12-4; j_call: TRBJ1-1; cdr3_nt: TGTGCCAGCAGTTTTCTGTCGGTGAACACTGAAGCTTTCTTT; cdr3_aa: CASSFLSVNTEAFF
clone_size: -; d_call: -; v_call: TRBV7-2; j_call: TRBJ2-1; cdr3_nt: TGTGCCAGCACCCGAGGGTCCTACAATGAGCAGTTCTTC; cdr3_aa: CASTRGSYNEQFF
clone_size: -; d_call: TRBD1; v_call: TRBV15; j_call: TRBJ1-4; cdr3_nt: TGTGCCACCAGCAGGAGGGGGCAGGAAAAACTGTTTTTT; cdr3_aa: CATSRRGQEKLFF
clone_size: -; d_call: -; v_call: TRBV4-2; j_call: TRBJ1-1; cdr3_nt: TGTGCCAGCAGCCAAGTAAGGACTTCAAACACTGAAGCTTTCTTT; cdr3_aa: CASSQVRTSNTEAFF
clone_size: -; d_call: -; v_call: TRBV7-2; j_call: TRBJ2-6; cdr3_nt: TGTGCCAGCAGCCCTCTGAGCCACCCCTCTGGGGCCAACGTCCTGACTTTC; cdr3_aa: CASSPLSHPSGANVLTF
clone_size: -; d_call: -; v_call: TRBV5-1; j_call: TRBJ2-3; cdr3_nt: TGCGCCAGCAGCTTGGGAGGGGTATCAGATACGCAGTATTTT; cdr3_aa: CASSLGGVSDTQYF
clone_size: -; d_call: -; v_call: TRBV9; j_call: TRBJ1-2; cdr3_nt: TGTGCCAGCAGCGGAGGGACCACGGCTAACTATGGCTACACCTTC; cdr3_aa: CASSGGTTANYGYTF
clone_size: many; d_call: TRBD1; v_call: TRBV12-3/TRBV12-4; j_call: TRBJ2-1; cdr3_nt: TGTGCCACTTACCTGGGACAGGGGACCTACAATGAGCAGTTCTTC; cdr3_aa: CATYLGQGTYNEQFF
clone_size: -; d_call: TRBD1; v_call: TRBV5-1; j_call: TRBJ2-2; cdr3_nt: TGCGCCAGCAGCCCCCGGGGACAGACGAACACCGGGGAGCTGTTTTTT; cdr3_aa: CASSPRGQTNTGELFF
clone_size: many; d_call: -; v_call: TRBV5-6; j_call: TRBJ2-3; cdr3_nt: TGTGCCAGCAGCTTCAGCGGAAGCACAGATACGCAGTATTTT; cdr3_aa: CASSFSGSTDTQYF
clone_size: -; d_call: -; v_call: TRBV12-3/TRBV12-4; j_call: TRBJ2-2; cdr3_nt: TGTGCCAGCAGTTTTGGGCCCGGAAACACCGGGGAGCTGTTTTTT; cdr3_aa: CASSFGPGNTGELFF
clone_size: many; d_call: -; v_call: TRBV5-6; j_call: TRBJ2-2; cdr3_nt: TGTGCCAGCAGCCCGGGAGTGGGTAGCACCGGGGAGCTGTTTTTT; cdr3_aa: CASSPGVGSTGELFF
clone_size: many; d_call: -; v_call: TRBV12-3/TRBV12-4; j_call: TRBJ2-2; cdr3_nt: TGTGCCAGCAGTTTGGGTCAGGCCCCCACCGGGGAGCTGTTTTTT; cdr3_aa: CASSLGQAPTGELFF
clone_size: -; d_call: -; v_call: TRBV19; j_call: TRBJ2-5; cdr3_nt: TGTGCCAGTAGTATAACTCCCAGACAAGAGACCCAGTACTTC; cdr3_aa: CASSITPRQETQYF
clone_size: -; d_call: TRBD2; v_call: TRBV27; j_call: TRBJ2-1; cdr3_nt: TGTGCCAGCAGTTTTAGGGGTGTTAGCGGGAGCGACAGCTCCTACAATGAGCAGTTCTTC; cdr3_aa: CASSFRGVSGSDSSYNEQFF
clone_size: -; d_call: -; v_call: TRBV7-2; j_call: TRBJ1-1; cdr3_nt: TGTGCCAGCAGCCTGTTGAGTGACAAAGCTTTCTTT; cdr3_aa: CASSLLSDKAFF
clone_size: few; d_call: -; v_call: TRBV7-2; j_call: TRBJ2-3; cdr3_nt: TGTGCCAGCAGTTCCTATACGCAGTATTTT; cdr3_aa: CASSSYTQYF
clone_size: few; d_call: -; v_call: TRBV5-1; j_call: TRBJ2-5; cdr3_nt: TGCGCCAGCACCCCCGGCAGTAGACAAGAGACCCAGTACTTC; cdr3_aa: CASTPGSRQETQYF
clone_size: few; d_call: TRBD2; v_call: TRBV9; j_call: TRBJ2-7; cdr3_nt: TGTGCCAGCAGCGCGACTAGCGGGAGGTACGAGCAGTACTTC; cdr3_aa: CASSATSGRYEQYF
clone_size: -; d_call: TRBD2; v_call: TRBV27; j_call: TRBJ2-7; cdr3_nt: TGTGCCAGCAGACGCGGCATAGCGGGATCTGGAGAGCAGTACTTC; cdr3_aa: CASRRGIAGSGEQYF
clone_size: few; d_call: TRBD2; v_call: TRBV7-8; j_call: TRBJ2-1; cdr3_nt: TGTGCCAGCAGCTTAGTCTCTCTAGCGGGGTCCTACAATGAGCAGTTCTTC; cdr3_aa: CASSLVSLAGSYNEQFF
clone_size: -; d_call: TRBD1; v_call: TRBV30; j_call: TRBJ1-2; cdr3_nt: TGTGCCTGGGACAGGGGGCGCAACTATGGCTACACCTTC; cdr3_aa: CAWDRGRNYGYTF
clone_size: few; d_call: -; v_call: TRBV24-1; j_call: TRBJ2-7; cdr3_nt: TGTGCCACCAGTGAGTACCTGGGTCCTCACTTCTACGAGCAGTACTTC; cdr3_aa: CATSEYLGPHFYEQYF
clone_size: -; d_call: -; v_call: TRBV11-2; j_call: TRBJ1-4; cdr3_nt: TGTGCCAGCAGCTTAGGGGGTCCAGGGGCGGAAAAACTGTTTTTT; cdr3_aa: CASSLGGPGAEKLFF
clone_size: -; d_call: TRBD2; v_call: TRBV20-1; j_call: TRBJ2-1; cdr3_nt: TGCAGTGCTAACCGACTAGCGCTGGGGGATGAGCAGTTCTTC; cdr3_aa: CSANRLALGDEQFF
clone_size: few; d_call: -; v_call: TRBV18; j_call: TRBJ2-5; cdr3_nt: TGTGCCAGCTCACCATCTCGGGGCACCTCAGGGGAGACCCAGTACTTC; cdr3_aa: CASSPSRGTSGETQYF